The T cell receptor beta chain under discussion was sequenced for a study of tumor-infiltrating lymphocytes in primary liver carcinoma (TCRdb year 2017). The study in broad terms: Of the five patients, three men and two women aged 30 to 69 years, four had hepatocellular carcinoma and one had combined HCC and intrahepatic cholangiocarcinoma. The tumors of the five patients were staged as T1-T3 N0M0, with maximum diameters ranging from roughly 4 to 10 cm. Roughly 3.65 to 8 million productive TCRbeta reads were obtained per sample, and no significant difference in read depth was found between tissue types. For each liver tumor, the study sampled five regions along with adjacent normal tissue and blood, and applied TCRbeta repertoire sequencing, expression microarrays and whole-exome sequencing. A total of about 35 specimens from 5 patients, comprising some 25 tumor regions, 5 adjacent noncancerous liver tissues and 5 peripheral blood samples, were covered by TCRbeta repertoire sequencing. High reproducibility was observed for the technical replicate repertoires, with mean shared-clone rates approximately 0.9 and correlation coefficients above 0.95. General study outcomes and caveats: Since the samples were bulk and unsorted, there was no way to compare CD4+ and CD8+ T cell repertoires. Repertoire overlap was higher between tumor regions (mean about 36%) than tumor-adjacent (approximately 17%) or tumor-blood (14%) pairs, consistent with antigen-driven expansion. The top 250 clones accounted for a significantly greater share of the repertoire in tumors than in blood (p = 0.039). Only 4 or 5 patients were included in the study, and the authors note that the findings should be validated in a larger study. Because only the TCR beta chain was sequenced and unpaired alpha chains were not captured, true repertoire diversity is likely underestimated.

A constant-region primer and ProtoScript II reverse transcriptase were used to reverse-transcribe TCRbeta-specific cDNA from around 530 ng total RNA. TCRbeta libraries were built with three nested multiplex PCR rounds, a slightly modified ARM-PCR procedure. The first two PCR rounds used multiplex TRBV1-TRBV30 forward primers with a Cbeta reverse primer, each for about 10 cycles. A final 25-cycle PCR with Deep VentR polymerase added sample barcodes and Illumina adapters. Before sequencing, amplicons of 200-500 bp were gel-purified using a QIAquick gel extraction kit. An Illumina HiSeq 2500 was used to sequence the TCRbeta amplicons with 250-bp paired-end reads. As for the authors' bioinformatics: Reads were quality-trimmed with Trimmomatic v0.33, and paired reads were merged with FLASH v1.2.11 to recover full CDR3 sequences. V, D and J germline segments were assigned to the rearranged TCRbeta sequences by MiGEC v1.2.1b. Clonotype statistics and Shannon-Wiener diversity indices were computed with VDJtools v1.0.0. To cut down on sampling bias, every analysis after diversity analysis relied on just the 250 most abundant clonotypes from each sample. The raw public data were reprocessed by TCRdb itself: fastp quality trimming at Q25, MiXCR clonotype calling, in-frame beta chains only. Rows matching on CDR3 protein sequence are summarized as one entry with the most common DNA and genes. Clone size and V and J calls follow TCRdb, not the original study. In all, the sample holds approximately 92,000 distinct CDR3 sequences, and less than 70% of those were seen once. Of the sample, 25% to 35% is held by the ten largest clones.

With regard to this clonotype: Its cognate antigen has yet to be identified. Germline is not matched at one junction end, which may reflect a read error.

Without any cell sorting, total RNA and DNA were co-extracted from about 20-30 mg of bulk tissue using the AllPrep DNA/RNA mini kit. Roughly five patients with histopathologically diagnosed primary liver carcinoma underwent surgical resection in China between November 2015 and 2016. At the time of sampling, the patients were treatment-naive and had chronic HBV infection. Each fresh piece of tumor and adjacent tissue was cut in two, with one half stored in RNAlater at -80 degrees C and the other half sent for histology. Based on the germline V gene, the CDR1 and CDR2 sequences are MGHRA and YSYEKL. From the cysteine up to the phenylalanine, the CDR3 has a length of 14 residues. The kept DNA is CDR3 alone, 42 bases in frame from the first base.

The receptor chain draws on TRBV4-1 and TRBJ1-5; the D gene cannot be resolved reliably. Sequenced material: tumor-adjacent normal liver tissue. This sequence originates from a man in his forties with primary liver carcinoma and hepatitis B virus infection. The nucleotide sequence is given as TGCGCCAGCAGCCAAGATCGGGTGACACAGCCTCAGCATTTT. This codes for CASSQDRVTQPQHF.